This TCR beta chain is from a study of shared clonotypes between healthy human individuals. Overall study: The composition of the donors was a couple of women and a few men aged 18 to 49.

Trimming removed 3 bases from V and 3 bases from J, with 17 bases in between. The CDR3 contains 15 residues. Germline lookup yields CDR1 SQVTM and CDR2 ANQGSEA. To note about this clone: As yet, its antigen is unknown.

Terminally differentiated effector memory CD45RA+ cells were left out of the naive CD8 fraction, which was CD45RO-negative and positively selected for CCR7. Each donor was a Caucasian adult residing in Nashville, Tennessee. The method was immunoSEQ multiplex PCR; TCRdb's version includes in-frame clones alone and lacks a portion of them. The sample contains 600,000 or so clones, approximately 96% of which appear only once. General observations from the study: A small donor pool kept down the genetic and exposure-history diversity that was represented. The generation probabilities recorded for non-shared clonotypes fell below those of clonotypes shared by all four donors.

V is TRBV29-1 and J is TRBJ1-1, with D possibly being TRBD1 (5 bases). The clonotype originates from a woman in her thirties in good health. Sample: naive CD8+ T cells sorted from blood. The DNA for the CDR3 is TGCAGCGTTGATACAGGTCATGAATTCGACACTGAAGCTTTCTTT. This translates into CSVDTGHEFDTEAFF.